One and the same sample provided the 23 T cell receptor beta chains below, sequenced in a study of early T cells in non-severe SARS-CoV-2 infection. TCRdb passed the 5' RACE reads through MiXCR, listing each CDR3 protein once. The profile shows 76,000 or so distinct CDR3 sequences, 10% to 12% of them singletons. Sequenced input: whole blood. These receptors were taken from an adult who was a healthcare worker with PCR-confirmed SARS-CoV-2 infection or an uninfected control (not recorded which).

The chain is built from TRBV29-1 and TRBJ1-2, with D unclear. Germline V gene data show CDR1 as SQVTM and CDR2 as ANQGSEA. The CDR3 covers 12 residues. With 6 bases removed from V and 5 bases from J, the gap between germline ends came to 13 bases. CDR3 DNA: TGCAGCGTCCCCGGGTCGATATATGGCTACACCTTC. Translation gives CSVPGSIYGYTF.

In DNA form, the CDR3 reads TGTGCCAGCAGCTTGTTACAGGGAGGCACTGAAGCTTTCTTT. Residues: CASSLLQGGTEAFF. The rearrangement links TRBV5-6 to TRBJ1-1, with TRBD1 as a possible D gene (6 bases). Germline CDR1 is SGHDT and CDR2 is YYEEEE. The CDR3 is made up of 14 amino acids. V lost 1 base, J lost 4 bases, and 11 bases lay in between.

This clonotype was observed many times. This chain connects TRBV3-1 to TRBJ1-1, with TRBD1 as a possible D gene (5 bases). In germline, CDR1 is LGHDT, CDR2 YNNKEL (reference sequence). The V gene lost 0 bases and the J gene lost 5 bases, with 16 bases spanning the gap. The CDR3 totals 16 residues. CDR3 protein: CASSQDLQVWGTEAFF. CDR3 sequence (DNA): TGTGCCAGCAGCCAAGATCTGCAGGTATGGGGGACTGAAGCTTTCTTT.

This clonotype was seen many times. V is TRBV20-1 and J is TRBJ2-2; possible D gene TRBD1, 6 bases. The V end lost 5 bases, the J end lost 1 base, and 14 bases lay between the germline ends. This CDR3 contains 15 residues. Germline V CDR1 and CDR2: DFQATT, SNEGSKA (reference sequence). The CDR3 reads CSARPGALNTGELFF. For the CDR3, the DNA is TGCAGTGCTCGACCAGGGGCCCTGAACACCGGGGAGCTGTTTTTT.

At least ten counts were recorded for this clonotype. In nucleotides, the CDR3 is TGTGCCAGCAGCCGCCGACAGGGGTCTTCCACCGGGGAGCTGTTTTTT. Residues: CASSRRQGSSTGELFF. V usage is TRBV7-6 and J usage is TRBJ2-2, with 8 nucleotides matching TRBD1. The junction had 9 bases not matched to a gene; V was cut back by 5 bases and J by 4 bases. This CDR3 spans 16 amino acids. In germline, CDR1 is SGHVS, CDR2 FNYEAQ.

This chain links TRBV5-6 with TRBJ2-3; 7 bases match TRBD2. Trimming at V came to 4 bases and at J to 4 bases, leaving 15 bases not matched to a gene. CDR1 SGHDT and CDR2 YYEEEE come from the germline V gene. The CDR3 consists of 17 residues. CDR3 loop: CASSGGTTLTRADTQYF. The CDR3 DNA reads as TGTGCCAGCAGCGGGGGGACTACCCTCACGAGGGCAGATACGCAGTATTTT.

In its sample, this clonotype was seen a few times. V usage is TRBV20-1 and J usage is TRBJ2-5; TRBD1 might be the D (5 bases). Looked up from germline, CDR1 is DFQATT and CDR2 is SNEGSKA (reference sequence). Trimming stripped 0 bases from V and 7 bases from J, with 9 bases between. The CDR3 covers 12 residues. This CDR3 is CSARDQQATQYF. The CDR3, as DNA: TGCAGTGCTAGAGATCAACAGGCGACCCAGTACTTC.

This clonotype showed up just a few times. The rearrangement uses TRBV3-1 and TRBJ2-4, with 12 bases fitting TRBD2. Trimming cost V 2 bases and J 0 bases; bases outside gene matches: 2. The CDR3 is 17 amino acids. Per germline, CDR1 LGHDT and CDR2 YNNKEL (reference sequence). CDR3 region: CASSQLAGGLAKNIQYF. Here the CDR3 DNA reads TGTGCCAGCAGCCAACTAGCGGGGGGGCTAGCCAAAAACATTCAGTACTTC. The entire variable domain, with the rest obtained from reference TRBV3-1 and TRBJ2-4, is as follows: DTAVSQTPKYLVTQMGNDKSIKCEQNLGHDTMYWYKQDSKKFLKIMFSYNNKELIINETVPNRFSPKSPDKAHLNLHINSLELGDSAVYFCASSQLAGGLAKNIQYFGAGTRLSVL.

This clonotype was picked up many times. This chain's CDR3 is CASTETGGRSNTEAFF. The CDR3 DNA reads TGCGCCAGCACCGAAACAGGGGGTAGGAGTAACACTGAAGCTTTCTTT. The rearrangement uses TRBV5-1 and TRBJ1-1, with 8 bases fitting TRBD1. Trimming at V came to 6 bases and at J to 2 bases, leaving 12 bases not matched to a gene. The CDR3 is made up of 16 amino acids. Per germline, CDR1 SGHRS and CDR2 YFSETQ. Together with reference TRBV5-1 and TRBJ1-1, the CDR3 gives the full variable domain: KAGVTQTPRYLIKTRGQQVTLSCSPISGHRSVSWYQQTPGQGLQFLFEYFSETQRNKGNFPGRFSGRQFSNSRSEMNVSTLELGDSALYLCASTETGGRSNTEAFFGQGTRLTVV.

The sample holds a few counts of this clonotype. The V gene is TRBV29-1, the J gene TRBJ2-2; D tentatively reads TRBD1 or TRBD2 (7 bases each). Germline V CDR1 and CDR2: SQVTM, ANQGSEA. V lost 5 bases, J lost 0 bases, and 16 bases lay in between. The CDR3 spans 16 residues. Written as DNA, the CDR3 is TGCAGCGTTTCCCGGGGGGACAGCGCGAACACCGGGGAGCTGTTTTTT. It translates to CSVSRGDSANTGELFF.

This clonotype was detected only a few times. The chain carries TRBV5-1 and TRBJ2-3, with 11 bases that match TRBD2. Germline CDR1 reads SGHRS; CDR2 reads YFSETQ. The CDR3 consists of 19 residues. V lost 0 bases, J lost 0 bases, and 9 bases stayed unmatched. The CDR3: CASSLGAGLAGLSTDTQYF. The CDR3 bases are TGCGCCAGCAGCTTGGGGGCTGGACTAGCGGGCCTAAGCACAGATACGCAGTATTTT.

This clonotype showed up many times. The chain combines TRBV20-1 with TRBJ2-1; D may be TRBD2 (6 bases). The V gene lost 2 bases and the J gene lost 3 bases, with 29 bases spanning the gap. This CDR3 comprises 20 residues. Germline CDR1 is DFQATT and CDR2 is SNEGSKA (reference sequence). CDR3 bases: TGCAGTGCTAGACTCCCCCACCGGGGGACCCCAAACCCTCTCTACAATGAGCAGTTCTTC. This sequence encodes CSARLPHRGTPNPLYNEQFF.

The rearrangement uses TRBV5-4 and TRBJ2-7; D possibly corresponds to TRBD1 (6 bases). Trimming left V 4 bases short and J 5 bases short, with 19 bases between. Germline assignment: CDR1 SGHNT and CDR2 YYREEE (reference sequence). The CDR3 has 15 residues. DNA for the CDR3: TGTGCCAGCAGCAGAAACAGGGAAATTCTAGACGAGCAGTACTTC. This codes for CASSRNREILDEQYF.

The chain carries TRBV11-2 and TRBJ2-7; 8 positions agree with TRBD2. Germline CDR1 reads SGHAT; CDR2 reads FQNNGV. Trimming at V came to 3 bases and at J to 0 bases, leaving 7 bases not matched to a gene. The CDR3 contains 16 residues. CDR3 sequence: CASSFPGGLSSYEQYF. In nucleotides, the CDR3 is TGTGCCAGCAGCTTCCCGGGGGGGCTGAGCTCCTACGAGCAGTACTTC.

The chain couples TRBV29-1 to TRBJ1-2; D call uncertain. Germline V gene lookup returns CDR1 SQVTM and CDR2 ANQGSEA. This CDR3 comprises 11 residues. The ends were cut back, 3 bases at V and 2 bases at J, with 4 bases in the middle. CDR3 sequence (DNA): TGCAGCGTTGACGGAAACTATGGCTACACCTTC. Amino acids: CSVDGNYGYTF.

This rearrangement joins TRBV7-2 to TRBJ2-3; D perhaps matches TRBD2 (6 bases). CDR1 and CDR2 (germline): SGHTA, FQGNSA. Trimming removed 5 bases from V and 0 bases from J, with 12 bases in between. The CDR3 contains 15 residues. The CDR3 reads CASSQMGTSTDTQYF. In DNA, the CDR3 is TGTGCCAGCAGCCAAATGGGGACTAGCACAGATACGCAGTATTTT.

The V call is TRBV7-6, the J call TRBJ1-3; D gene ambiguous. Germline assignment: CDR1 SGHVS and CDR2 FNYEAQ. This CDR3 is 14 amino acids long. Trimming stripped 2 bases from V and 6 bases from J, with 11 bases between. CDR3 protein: CASSLIGRANTIYF. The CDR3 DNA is TGTGCCAGCAGCTTAATTGGGCGGGCAAACACCATATATTTT.

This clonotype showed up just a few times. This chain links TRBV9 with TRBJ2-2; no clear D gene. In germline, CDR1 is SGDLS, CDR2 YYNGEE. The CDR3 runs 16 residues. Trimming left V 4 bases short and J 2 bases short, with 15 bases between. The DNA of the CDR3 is TGTGCCAGCAGCCCGACCACAGATAGCAACACCGGGGAGCTGTTTTTT. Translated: CASSPTTDSNTGELFF.

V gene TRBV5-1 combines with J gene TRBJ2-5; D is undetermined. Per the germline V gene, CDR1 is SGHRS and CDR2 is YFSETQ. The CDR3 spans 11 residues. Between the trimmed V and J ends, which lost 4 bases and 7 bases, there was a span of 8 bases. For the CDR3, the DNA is TGCGCCAGCAGCCATGACGGGACCCAGTACTTC. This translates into CASSHDGTQYF.

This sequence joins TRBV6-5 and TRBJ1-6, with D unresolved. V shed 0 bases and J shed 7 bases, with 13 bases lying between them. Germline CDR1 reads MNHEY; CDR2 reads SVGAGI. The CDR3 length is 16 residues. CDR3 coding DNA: TGTGCCAGCAGTTACTCTTTTGCGGGCGCGAATTCACCCCTCCACTTT. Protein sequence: CASSYSFAGANSPLHF.

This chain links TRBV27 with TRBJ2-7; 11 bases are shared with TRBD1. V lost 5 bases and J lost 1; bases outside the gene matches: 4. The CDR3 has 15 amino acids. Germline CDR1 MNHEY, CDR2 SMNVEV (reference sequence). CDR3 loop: CASSRGTGGSYEQYF. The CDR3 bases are TGTGCCAGCAGTCGGGGGACAGGGGGATCCTACGAGCAGTACTTC.

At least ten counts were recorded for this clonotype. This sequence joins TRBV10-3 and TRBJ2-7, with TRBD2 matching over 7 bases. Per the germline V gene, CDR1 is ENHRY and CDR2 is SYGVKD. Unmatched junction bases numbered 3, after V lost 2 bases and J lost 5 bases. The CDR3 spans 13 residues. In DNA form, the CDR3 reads TGTGCCATCAGTGAGGCAGGGAGGGACGAGCAGTACTTC. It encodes CAISEAGRDEQYF.

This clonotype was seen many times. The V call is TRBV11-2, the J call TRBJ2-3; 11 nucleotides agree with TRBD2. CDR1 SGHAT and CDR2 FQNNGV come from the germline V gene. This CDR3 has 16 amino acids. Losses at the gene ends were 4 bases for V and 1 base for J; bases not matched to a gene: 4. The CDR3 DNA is TGTGCCAGCAGCTCTGGGACTAGCGGTCGCACAGATACGCAGTATTTT. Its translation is CASSSGTSGRTDTQYF.